This T cell receptor (beta chain) was documented in a study of glioma-infiltrating T cells. TCR alpha and beta CDR3 regions were amplified from RNA using iRepertoire nested multiplex PCR. A single record per CDR3 protein comes from TCRdb applying MiXCR to the multiplex PCR reads. The sample includes over 120,000 distinct CDR3 sequences, 35% to 50% of them seen just once. The V and J ends lost 7 bases and 3 bases, in that order; junction bases with no gene match: 4. The CDR3 contains 14 residues. Germline lookup yields CDR1 SNHLY and CDR2 FYNNEI. This clonotype was counted a single time. The rearrangement joins TRBV2 to TRBJ2-7, with 12 bases that match TRBD1. This clonotype was obtained from a human donor with low-grade glioma or glioblastoma, undergoing nonglioma brain surgery, or in good health (not recorded which). Specimen: glioma tissue, nonneoplastic brain tissue, or PBMCs (not recorded which). The CDR3 spells CASTGTGGYYEQYF. CDR3 nucleotide sequence: TGTGCCAGCACCGGGACAGGGGGCTACTACGAGCAGTACTTC.